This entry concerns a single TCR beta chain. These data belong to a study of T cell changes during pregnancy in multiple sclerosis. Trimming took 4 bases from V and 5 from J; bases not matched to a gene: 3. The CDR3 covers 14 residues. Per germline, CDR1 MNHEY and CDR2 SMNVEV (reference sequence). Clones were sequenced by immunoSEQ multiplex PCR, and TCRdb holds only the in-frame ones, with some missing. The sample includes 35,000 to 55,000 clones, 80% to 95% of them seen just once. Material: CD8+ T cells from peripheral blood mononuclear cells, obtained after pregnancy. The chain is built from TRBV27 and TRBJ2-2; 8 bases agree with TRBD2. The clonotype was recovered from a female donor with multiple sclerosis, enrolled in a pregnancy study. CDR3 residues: CASSWTSSTGELFF. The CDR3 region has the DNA TGTGCCAGCAGTTGGACTAGCTCGACCGGGGAGCTGTTTTTT.